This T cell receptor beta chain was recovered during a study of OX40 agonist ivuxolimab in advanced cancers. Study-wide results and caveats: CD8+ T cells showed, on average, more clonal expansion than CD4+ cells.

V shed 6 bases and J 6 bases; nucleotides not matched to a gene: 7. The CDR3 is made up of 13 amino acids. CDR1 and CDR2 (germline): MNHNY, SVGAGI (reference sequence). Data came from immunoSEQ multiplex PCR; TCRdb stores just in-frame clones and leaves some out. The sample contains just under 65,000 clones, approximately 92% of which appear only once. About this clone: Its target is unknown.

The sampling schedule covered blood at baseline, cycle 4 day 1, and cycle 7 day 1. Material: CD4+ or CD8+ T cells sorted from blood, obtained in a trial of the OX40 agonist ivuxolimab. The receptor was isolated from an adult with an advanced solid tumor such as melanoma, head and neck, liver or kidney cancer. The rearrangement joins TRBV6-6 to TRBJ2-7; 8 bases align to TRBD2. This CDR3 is CASSRGTSGEQYF. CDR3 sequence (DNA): TGTGCCAGCAGCCGGGGGACTAGTGGCGAGCAGTACTTC.